One sample yielded the 20 T cell receptor beta chains listed below, sequenced in a study of T cell responses to AZD1222 COVID-19 vaccine. This table comes from immunoSEQ multiplex PCR, and its TCRdb copy is limited to in-frame clones, with some not included. The sample contains roughly 150,000 clones, 84% of which appear only once. Sequencing was performed on peripheral blood, taken on day 0 of AZD1222 vaccination. The receptors here all came from an adult in good health.

The rearrangement joins TRBV19 to TRBJ1-4, with 10 bases fitting TRBD1. CDR1 LNHDA and CDR2 SQIVND come from the germline V gene (reference sequence). The CDR3 totals 14 residues. After removal of 7 bases from V and 8 bases from J, the junction contained 7 bases not matched to a gene. In nucleotides, the CDR3 is TGTGCCAGTAATACCGGGACAGGGGACGAAAAACTGTTTTTT. Translating it yields CASNTGTGDEKLFF.

This chain joins TRBV6-6 and TRBJ2-7, with D possibly TRBD2 on 6 matching bases. This CDR3 has 14 amino acids. V was clipped by 2 bases and J by 0 bases, with 8 bases between them. Germline V CDR1 and CDR2: MNHNY, SVGAGI (reference sequence). CDR3 amino acids: CASSYETSSYEQYF. CDR3 nucleotides: TGTGCCAGCAGTTACGAGACTAGCTCCTACGAGCAGTACTTC.

The chain uses TRBV5-1 and TRBJ2-7, with 7 bases that match TRBD2. CDR1 is SGHRS, CDR2 YFSETQ, per germline. The trim removed 1 base at V and 2 bases at J, leaving 6 bases unmatched. The length of the CDR3 is 15 residues. This CDR3 is CASSLSPSGTYEQYF. CDR3 nucleotides: TGCGCCAGCAGCTTGTCGCCTAGCGGAACCTACGAGCAGTACTTC.

The CDR3 reads CASSHLGAATNEKLFF. The CDR3 DNA sequence: TGCGCCAGCAGCCATCTGGGGGCCGCAACTAATGAAAAACTGTTTTTT. The J gene is TRBJ1-4, the V gene TRBV4-1; a weak D match, TRBD1 (6 bases). CDR1 and CDR2 from the germline V gene are MGHRA and YSYEKL. Deletions cut 3 bases from V and 0 bases from J, with 11 bases between. The CDR3 is made up of 16 amino acids.

This clone has just one count. The chain is built from TRBV19 and TRBJ2-4, with 7 positions matching TRBD1. The junction had 13 bases not matched to a gene; V was cut back by 7 bases and J by 7 bases. The CDR3 totals 15 residues. Germline CDR1 and CDR2: LNHDA and SQIVND (reference sequence). CDR3 in amino acids: CASTSRGRWTNIQYF. The CDR3 coding sequence is TGTGCCAGTACGTCGAGGGGGCGATGGACTAACATTCAGTACTTC.

The chain combines TRBV4-1 with TRBJ1-1; D is possibly TRBD1 (5 bases). V was cut by 1 base and J by 1 base, with 16 bases left in between. Germline V CDR1 and CDR2: MGHRA, YSYEKL. This CDR3 region has 17 residues. Here the CDR3 DNA reads TGCGCCAGCAGCCAAGTAATAGGCGGACACTCGAACACTGAAGCTTTCTTT. Translated: CASSQVIGGHSNTEAFF.

This rearrangement joins TRBV10-1 to TRBJ2-2; perhaps TRBD1 as D (5 bases). The length of the CDR3 is 16 residues. Germline V gives CDR1 WNHNN, CDR2 SYGVQD (reference sequence). Trimming pared 2 bases from V and 7 bases from J, leaving 17 bases between. DNA of the CDR3: TGCGCCAGCAGTGAGGTTATAGGGGCCGCGAACGGGGAGCTGTTTTTT. This encodes CASSEVIGAANGELFF.

This clone was seen once. The genes are TRBV3-1 (or the pseudogene TRBV3-2) and TRBJ1-1; D is unresolved. The V gene lost 2 bases and the J gene lost 4 bases, with 11 bases spanning the gap. Germline-derived CDR1 and CDR2 are LGHDT and YNNKEL (reference sequence). The CDR3 covers 14 residues. Written as DNA, the CDR3 is TGTGCCAGCAGCCAACCCTCGATAAGCACTGAAGCTTTCTTT. This translates into CASSQPSISTEAFF.

The DNA of the CDR3 is TGTGCCAGCAGTGTTGGGCAGGGTGCTTCGCCCCAGCATTTT. Residues: CASSVGQGASPQHF. This chain joins TRBV2 and TRBJ1-5, with a possible D match to TRBD1 (5 bases). The V and J ends lost 4 bases and 9 bases respectively, with 16 bases between them. The CDR3 totals 14 residues. Germline CDR1 is SNHLY and CDR2 is FYNNEI. Filled out from reference TRBV2 and TRBJ1-5, the complete variable domain reads EPEVTQTPSHQVTQMGQEVILRCVPISNHLYFYWYRQILGQKVEFLVSFYNNEISEKSEIFDDQFSVERPDGSNFTLKIRSTKLEDSAMYFCASSVGQGASPQHFGDGTRLSIL.

This chain uses TRBV5-1 with TRBJ2-3; the match to TRBD1 covers 8 bases. This CDR3 has 15 amino acids. V trimming: 0 bases; J trimming: 3 bases; junction bases outside the gene matches: 3. Germline values: CDR1 SGHRS, CDR2 YFSETQ. The CDR3 DNA reads TGCGCCAGCAGCTTGGCAGGACAGGGAACAGATACGCAGTATTTT. Its protein is CASSLAGQGTDTQYF.

V gene TRBV30 combines with J gene TRBJ1-3; the D gene is possibly TRBD1 (6 bases). The V end was cut by 3 bases, the J end by 0 bases, with 18 bases between. Germline V gives CDR1 GTSNPN, CDR2 SVGIG (reference sequence). The CDR3 consists of 17 residues. CDR3 sequence reads: CAWRGGRGASSGNTIYF. The DNA for the CDR3 is TGTGCCTGGAGGGGGGGCCGAGGCGCGAGCTCTGGAAACACCATATATTTT.

The chain joins TRBV27 to TRBJ2-1; D assignment may be TRBD1 or TRBD2 (6 bases each). The CDR3 covers 16 residues. Germline CDR1 reads MNHEY; CDR2 reads SMNVEV (reference sequence). Trimming cost V 3 bases and J 2 bases, with 14 bases left between them. CDR3 in DNA: TGTGCCAGCAGTTTGGGTCAGGGGAGGACCTACAATGAGCAGTTCTTC. Encoded protein: CASSLGQGRTYNEQFF.

V and J are TRBV15 and TRBJ1-6, with a tentative D call TRBD1 (6 bases). Germline V gives CDR1 LNHNV, CDR2 YYDKDF (reference sequence). V gave up 4 bases and J gave up 9 bases, with 10 bases separating them. This CDR3 contains 13 residues. The DNA of the CDR3 is TGTGCCACCAGCAAACAGGGCGGTTCACCCCTCCACTTT. Translation gives CATSKQGGSPLHF.

The chain employs TRBV6-5 and TRBJ2-2; D may be TRBD1 (6 bases). CDR1 is MNHEY and CDR2 is SVGAGI in the germline V gene. This CDR3 is built from 12 residues. The V gene lost 8 bases and the J gene lost 6 bases, with 10 bases spanning the gap. Written as DNA, the CDR3 is TGTGCCAGCGTAGGGGGTCCCGGGGAGCTGTTTTTT. This translates into CASVGGPGELFF.

This chain links TRBV19 with TRBJ2-5; tentative D call: TRBD1 (5 bases). This CDR3 spans 15 amino acids. Trimming took 4 bases from V and 0 from J, leaving 12 bases between them. The germline gives CDR1 LNHDA, CDR2 SQIVND (reference sequence). In nucleotides, the CDR3 is TGTGCCAGTAGTACCGACATGGGGCACCAAGAGACCCAGTACTTC. It codes for CASSTDMGHQETQYF.

The J gene is TRBJ2-3, the V gene TRBV7-9; possibly TRBD2 for D (6 bases). The V end was cut by 3 bases, the J end by 0 bases, with 13 bases between. CDR3 size: 16 residues. Per germline, CDR1 SEHNR and CDR2 FQNEAQ (reference sequence). CDR3: CASSFSRGESTDTQYF. CDR3 bases: TGTGCCAGCAGCTTTTCTCGCGGGGAAAGCACAGATACGCAGTATTTT.

V usage is TRBV10-3 and J usage is TRBJ1-6; D not resolved. Germline assignment: CDR1 ENHRY and CDR2 SYGVKD. The CDR3 covers 15 residues. V lost 0 bases and J lost 8, with 11 bases in between. The CDR3, as DNA: TGTGCCATCAGTGAGTCCGGCAACCCCTATTCACCCCTCCACTTT. It translates to CAISESGNPYSPLHF.

This chain links TRBV18 with TRBJ1-6; D remains ambiguous. The CDR3 extends over 13 amino acids. V lost 4 bases and J lost 7, with 8 bases in between. Germline V gives CDR1 KGHSH, CDR2 LQKENI. For the CDR3, the DNA is TGTGCCAGCTCACTGAATCGGAATTCACCCCTCCACTTT. It translates to CASSLNRNSPLHF.

The chain is built from TRBV5-1 and TRBJ1-5; maybe TRBD1 (5 bases). The germline V gene has CDR1 SGHRS and CDR2 YFSETQ. The CDR3 consists of 15 residues. The V end lost 1 base, the J end lost 3 bases, and 11 bases lay between the germline ends. CDR3 region: CASSLSTGPNQPQHF. DNA for the CDR3: TGCGCCAGCAGCTTGAGTACAGGACCCAATCAGCCCCAGCATTTT.

The chain links TRBV14 to TRBJ1-2; TRBD1 matches at 8 bases. CDR1 SGHDN and CDR2 FVKESK come from the germline V gene. After removal of 1 base from V and 4 bases from J, the junction contained 5 bases not matched to a gene. CDR3 size: 15 residues. CDR3: CASSQAGQGSYGYTF. The CDR3 DNA is TGTGCCAGCAGCCAAGCCGGACAGGGAAGCTATGGCTACACCTTC.